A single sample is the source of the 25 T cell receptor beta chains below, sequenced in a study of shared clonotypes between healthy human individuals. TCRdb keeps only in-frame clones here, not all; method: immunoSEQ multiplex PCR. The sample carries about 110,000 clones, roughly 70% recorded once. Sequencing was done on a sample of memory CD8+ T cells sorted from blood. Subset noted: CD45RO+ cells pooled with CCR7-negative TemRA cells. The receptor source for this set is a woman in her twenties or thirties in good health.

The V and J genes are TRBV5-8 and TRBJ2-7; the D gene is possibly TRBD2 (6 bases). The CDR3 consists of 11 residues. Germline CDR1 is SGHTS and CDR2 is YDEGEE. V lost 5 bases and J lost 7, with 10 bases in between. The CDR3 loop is CASSNSGEQYF. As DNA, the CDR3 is TGTGCCAGCAGTAATAGCGGAGAGCAGTACTTC.

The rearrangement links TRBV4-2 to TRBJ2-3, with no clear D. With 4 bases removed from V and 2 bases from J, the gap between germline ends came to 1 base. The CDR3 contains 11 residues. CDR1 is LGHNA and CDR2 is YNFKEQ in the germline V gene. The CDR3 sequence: CASSLTDTQYF. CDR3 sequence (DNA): TGTGCCAGCAGCCTCACAGATACGCAGTATTTT.

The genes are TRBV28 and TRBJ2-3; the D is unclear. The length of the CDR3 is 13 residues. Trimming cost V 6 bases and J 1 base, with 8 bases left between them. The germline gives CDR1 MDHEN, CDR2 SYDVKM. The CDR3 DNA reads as TGTGCCAGCAGGGAGTACGGCACAGATACGCAGTATTTT. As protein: CASREYGTDTQYF.

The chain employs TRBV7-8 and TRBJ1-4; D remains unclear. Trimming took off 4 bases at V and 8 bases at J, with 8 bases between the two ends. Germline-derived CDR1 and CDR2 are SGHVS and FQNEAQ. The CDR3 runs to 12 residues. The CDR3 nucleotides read TGTGCCAGCAGCTCCAGCTCGGAAAAACTGTTTTTT. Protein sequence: CASSSSSEKLFF.

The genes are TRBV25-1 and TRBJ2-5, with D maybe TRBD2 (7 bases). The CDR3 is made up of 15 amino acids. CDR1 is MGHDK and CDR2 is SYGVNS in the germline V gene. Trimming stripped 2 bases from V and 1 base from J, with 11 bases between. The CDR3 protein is CASSEAGAGQETQYF. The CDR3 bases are TGTGCCAGCAGTGAAGCGGGGGCGGGCCAAGAGACCCAGTACTTC. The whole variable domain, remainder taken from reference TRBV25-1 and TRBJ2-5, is EADIYQTPRYLVIGTGKKITLECSQTMGHDKMYWYQQDPGMELHLIHYSYGVNSTEKGDLSSESTVSRIRTEHFPLTLESARPSHTSQYLCASSEAGAGQETQYFGPGTRLLVL.

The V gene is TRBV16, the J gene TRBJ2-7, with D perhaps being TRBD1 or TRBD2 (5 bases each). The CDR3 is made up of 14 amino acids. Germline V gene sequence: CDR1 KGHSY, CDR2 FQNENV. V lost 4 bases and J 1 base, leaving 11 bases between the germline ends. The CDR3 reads CASSLGTESYEQYF. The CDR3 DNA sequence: TGTGCCAGCAGCCTAGGGACGGAGTCCTACGAGCAGTACTTC.

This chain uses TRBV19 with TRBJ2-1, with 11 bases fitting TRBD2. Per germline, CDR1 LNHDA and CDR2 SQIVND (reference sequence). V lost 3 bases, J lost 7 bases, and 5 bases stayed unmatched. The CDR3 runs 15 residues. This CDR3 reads CASSIGSGRANEQFF. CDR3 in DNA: TGTGCCAGTAGTATTGGTAGCGGGAGGGCGAATGAGCAGTTCTTC.

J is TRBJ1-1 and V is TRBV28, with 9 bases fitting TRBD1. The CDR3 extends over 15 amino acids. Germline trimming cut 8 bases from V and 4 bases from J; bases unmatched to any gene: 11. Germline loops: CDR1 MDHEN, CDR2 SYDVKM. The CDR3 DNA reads TGTGCCAGCCGAGGACAGGGGCCCGTACGCACTGAAGCTTTCTTT. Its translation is CASRGQGPVRTEAFF.

The CDR3 reads CASSLGSEETQYF. CDR3 nucleotide sequence: TGTGCCAGCAGTTTAGGTTCTGAAGAGACCCAGTACTTC. The chain recombines TRBV28 with TRBJ2-5, with D unresolved. Between the trimmed V and J ends, which lost 2 bases and 3 bases, there was a span of 7 bases. The CDR3 runs to 13 residues. The V gene's germline CDR1 is MDHEN and CDR2 SYDVKM. Full variable domain (remainder filled in from reference TRBV28 and TRBJ2-5): DVKVTQSSRYLVKRTGEKVFLECVQDMDHENMFWYRQDPGLGLRLIYFSYDVKMKEKGDIPEGYSVSREKKERFSLILESASTNQTSMYLCASSLGSEETQYFGPGTRLLVL.

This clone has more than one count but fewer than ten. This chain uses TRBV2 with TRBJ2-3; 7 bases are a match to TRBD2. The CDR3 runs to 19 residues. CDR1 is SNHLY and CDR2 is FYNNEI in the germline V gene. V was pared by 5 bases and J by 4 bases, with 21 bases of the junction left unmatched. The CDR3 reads CASSSPGVVDSGLADTQYF. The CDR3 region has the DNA TGTGCCAGCAGTTCCCCCGGAGTGGTTGATAGCGGGTTAGCAGATACGCAGTATTTT.

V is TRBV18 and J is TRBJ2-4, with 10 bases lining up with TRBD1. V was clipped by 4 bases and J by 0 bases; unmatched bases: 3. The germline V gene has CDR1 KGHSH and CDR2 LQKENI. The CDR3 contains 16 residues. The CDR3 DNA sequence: TGTGCCAGCTCACACCGGGACAGGGGAGCCAAAAACATTCAGTACTTC. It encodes CASSHRDRGAKNIQYF.

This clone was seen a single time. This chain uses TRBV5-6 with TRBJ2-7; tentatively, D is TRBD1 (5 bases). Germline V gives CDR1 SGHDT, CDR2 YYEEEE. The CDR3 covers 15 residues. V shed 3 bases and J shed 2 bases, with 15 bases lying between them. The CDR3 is CASSWIQGMAYEQYF. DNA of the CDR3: TGTGCCAGCAGCTGGATTCAGGGTATGGCCTACGAGCAGTACTTC.

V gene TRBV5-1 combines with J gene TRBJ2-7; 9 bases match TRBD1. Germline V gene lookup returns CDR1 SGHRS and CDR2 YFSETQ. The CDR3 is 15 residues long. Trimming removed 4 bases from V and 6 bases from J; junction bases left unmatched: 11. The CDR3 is CASSPGDRDLGEQYF. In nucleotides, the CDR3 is TGCGCCAGCAGCCCGGGGGACAGGGATTTAGGCGAGCAGTACTTC. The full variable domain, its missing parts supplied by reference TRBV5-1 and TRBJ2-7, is KAGVTQTPRYLIKTRGQQVTLSCSPISGHRSVSWYQQTPGQGLQFLFEYFSETQRNKGNFPGRFSGRQFSNSRSEMNVSTLELGDSALYLCASSPGDRDLGEQYFGPGTRLTVT.

CDR3 region: CASSPSLNTGELFF. CDR3 in DNA: TGTGCCAGCAGTCCCTCATTAAACACCGGGGAGCTGTTTTTT. The chain links TRBV6-5 to TRBJ2-2; no firm D call. Trimming cost V 5 bases and J 2 bases, with 9 bases left between them. This CDR3 is built from 14 residues. The germline V gene encodes CDR1 MNHEY and CDR2 SVGAGI.

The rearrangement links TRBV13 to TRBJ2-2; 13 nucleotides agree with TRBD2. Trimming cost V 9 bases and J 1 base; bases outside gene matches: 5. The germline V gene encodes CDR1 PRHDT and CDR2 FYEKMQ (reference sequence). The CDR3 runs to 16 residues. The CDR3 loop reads CARPRTSGGNTGELFF. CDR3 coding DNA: TGTGCCAGGCCAAGGACTAGCGGGGGGAACACCGGGGAGCTGTTTTTT.

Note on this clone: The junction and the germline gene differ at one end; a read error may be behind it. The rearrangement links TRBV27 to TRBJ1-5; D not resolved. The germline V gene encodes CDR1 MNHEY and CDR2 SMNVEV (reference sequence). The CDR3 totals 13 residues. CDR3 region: CASSPIGNQLQHF. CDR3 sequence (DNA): TGTGCCAGCAGTCCAATCGGCAATCAGCTCCAGCATTTT.

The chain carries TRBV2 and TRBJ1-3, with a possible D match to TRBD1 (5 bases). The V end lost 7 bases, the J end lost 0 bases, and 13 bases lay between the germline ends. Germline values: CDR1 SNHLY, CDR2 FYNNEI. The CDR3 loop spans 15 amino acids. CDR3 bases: TGTGCCAGCAAAACGACAGTGATCTCTGGAAACACCATATATTTT. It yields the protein CASKTTVISGNTIYF. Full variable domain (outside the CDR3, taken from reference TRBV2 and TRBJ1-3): EPEVTQTPSHQVTQMGQEVILRCVPISNHLYFYWYRQILGQKVEFLVSFYNNEISEKSEIFDDQFSVERPDGSNFTLKIRSTKLEDSAMYFCASKTTVISGNTIYFGEGSWLTVV.

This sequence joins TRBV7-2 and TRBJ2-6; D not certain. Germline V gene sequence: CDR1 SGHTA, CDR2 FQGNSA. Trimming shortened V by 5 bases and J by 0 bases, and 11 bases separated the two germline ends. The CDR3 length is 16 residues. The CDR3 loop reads CASSVGWSSGANVLTF. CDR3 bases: TGTGCCAGCAGCGTAGGTTGGAGCTCTGGGGCCAACGTCCTGACTTTC. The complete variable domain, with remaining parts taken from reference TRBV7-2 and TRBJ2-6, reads GAGVSQSPSNKVTEKGKDVELRCDPISGHTALYWYRQSLGQGLEFLIYFQGNSAPDKSGLPSDRFSAERTGGSVSTLTIQRTQQEDSAVYLCASSVGWSSGANVLTFGAGSRLTVL.

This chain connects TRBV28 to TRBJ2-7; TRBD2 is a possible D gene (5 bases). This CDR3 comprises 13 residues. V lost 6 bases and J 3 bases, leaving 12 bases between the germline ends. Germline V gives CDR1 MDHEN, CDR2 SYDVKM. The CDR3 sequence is CASREESNYEQYF. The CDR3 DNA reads TGTGCCAGCAGGGAGGAGTCGAACTACGAGCAGTACTTC. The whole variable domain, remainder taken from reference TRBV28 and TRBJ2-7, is DVKVTQSSRYLVKRTGEKVFLECVQDMDHENMFWYRQDPGLGLRLIYFSYDVKMKEKGDIPEGYSVSREKKERFSLILESASTNQTSMYLCASREESNYEQYFGPGTRLTVT.

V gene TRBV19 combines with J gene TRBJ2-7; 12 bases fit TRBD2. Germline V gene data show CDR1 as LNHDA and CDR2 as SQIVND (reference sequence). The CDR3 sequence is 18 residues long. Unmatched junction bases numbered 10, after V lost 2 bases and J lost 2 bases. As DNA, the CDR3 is TGTGCCAGTAGTATATCTCTAGCGGGAGGGCCCGTAACCTACGAGCAGTACTTC. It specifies CASSISLAGGPVTYEQYF.

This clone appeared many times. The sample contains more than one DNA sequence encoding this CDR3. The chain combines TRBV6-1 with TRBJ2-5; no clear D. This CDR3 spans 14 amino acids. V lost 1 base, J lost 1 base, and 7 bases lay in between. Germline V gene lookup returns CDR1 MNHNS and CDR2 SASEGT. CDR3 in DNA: TGTGCCAGCAGTGAAGGCCCAGGCCAAGAGACCCAGTACTTC. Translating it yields CASSEGPGQETQYF.

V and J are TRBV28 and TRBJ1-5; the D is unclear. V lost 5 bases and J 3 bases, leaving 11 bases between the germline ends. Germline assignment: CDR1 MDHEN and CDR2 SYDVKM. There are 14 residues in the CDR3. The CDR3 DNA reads TGTGCCAGCAGTAACAAGTTGAACAATCAGCCCCAGCATTTT. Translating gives CASSNKLNNQPQHF.

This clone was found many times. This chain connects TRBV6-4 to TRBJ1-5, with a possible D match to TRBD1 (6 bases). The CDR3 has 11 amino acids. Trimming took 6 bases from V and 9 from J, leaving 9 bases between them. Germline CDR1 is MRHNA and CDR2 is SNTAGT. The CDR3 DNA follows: TGTGCCAGCAGACTCAGGGGGCCCCAGCATTTT. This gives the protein CASRLRGPQHF.

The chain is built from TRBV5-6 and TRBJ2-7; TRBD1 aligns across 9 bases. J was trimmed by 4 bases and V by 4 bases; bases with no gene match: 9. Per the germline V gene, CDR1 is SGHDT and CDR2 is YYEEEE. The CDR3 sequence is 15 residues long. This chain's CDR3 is CASSLTGTGWYEQYF. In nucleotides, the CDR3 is TGTGCCAGCAGCCTGACCGGGACAGGGTGGTACGAGCAGTACTTC.

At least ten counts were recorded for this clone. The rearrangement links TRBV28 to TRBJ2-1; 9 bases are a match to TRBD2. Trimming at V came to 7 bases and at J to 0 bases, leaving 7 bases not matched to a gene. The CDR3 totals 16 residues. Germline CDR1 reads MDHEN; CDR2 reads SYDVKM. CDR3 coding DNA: TGTGCCAGCACAGAAGCGGGAGGCAGCTCCTACAATGAGCAGTTCTTC. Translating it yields CASTEAGGSSYNEQFF.